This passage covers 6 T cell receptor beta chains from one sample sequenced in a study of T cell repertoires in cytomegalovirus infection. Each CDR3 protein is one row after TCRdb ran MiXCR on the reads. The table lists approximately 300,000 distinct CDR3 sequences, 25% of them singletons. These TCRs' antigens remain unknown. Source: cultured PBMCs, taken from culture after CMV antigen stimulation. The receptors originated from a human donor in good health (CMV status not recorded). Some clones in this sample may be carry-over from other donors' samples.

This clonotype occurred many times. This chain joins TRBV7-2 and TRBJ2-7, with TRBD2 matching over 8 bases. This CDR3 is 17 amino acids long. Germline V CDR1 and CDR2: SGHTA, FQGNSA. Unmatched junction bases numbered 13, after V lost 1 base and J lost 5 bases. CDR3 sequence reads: CASSLVGLREARHEQYF. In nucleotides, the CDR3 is TGTGCCAGCAGCTTAGTGGGGTTGCGGGAGGCTCGCCACGAGCAGTACTTC.

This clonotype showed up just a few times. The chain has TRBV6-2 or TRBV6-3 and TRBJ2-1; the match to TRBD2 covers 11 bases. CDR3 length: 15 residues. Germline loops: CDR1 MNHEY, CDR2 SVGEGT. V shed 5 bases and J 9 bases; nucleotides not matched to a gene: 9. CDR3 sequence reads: CASSASGLAAPEQFF. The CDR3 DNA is TGTGCCAGCAGTGCCTCGGGACTAGCGGCCCCTGAGCAGTTCTTC.

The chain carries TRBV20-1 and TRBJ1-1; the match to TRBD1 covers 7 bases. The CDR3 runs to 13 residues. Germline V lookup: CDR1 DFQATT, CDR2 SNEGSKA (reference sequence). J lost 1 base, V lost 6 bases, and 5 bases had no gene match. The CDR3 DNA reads TGCAGTGCATCGGGACAGCCGAACACTGAAGCTTTCTTT. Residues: CSASGQPNTEAFF.

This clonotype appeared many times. The CDR3 region has the DNA TGTGCCTCGGGCAATCGGGGACAGGCAGCTGAAGCTTTCTTT. Protein product: CASGNRGQAAEAFF. This chain joins TRBV11-1 and TRBJ1-1; 8 bases line up with TRBD1. This CDR3 has 14 amino acids. Germline CDR1 reads SGHAT; CDR2 reads FQDESV (reference sequence). Germline trimming cut 11 bases from V and 6 bases from J; bases unmatched to any gene: 14.

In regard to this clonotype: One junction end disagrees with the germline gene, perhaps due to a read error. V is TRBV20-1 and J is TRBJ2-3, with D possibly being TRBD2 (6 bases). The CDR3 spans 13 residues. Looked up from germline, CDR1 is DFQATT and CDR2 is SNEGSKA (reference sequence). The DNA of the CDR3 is TGCAGTGGTAGAAGGACTATCACAGATACGCAGTATTTT. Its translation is CSGRRTITDTQYF.

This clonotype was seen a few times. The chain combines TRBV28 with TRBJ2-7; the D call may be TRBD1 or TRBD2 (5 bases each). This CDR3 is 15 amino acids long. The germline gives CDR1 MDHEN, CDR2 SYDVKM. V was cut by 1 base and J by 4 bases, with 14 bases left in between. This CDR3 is CASSLSGTGLYEQYF. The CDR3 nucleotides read TGTGCCAGCAGTTTATCCGGGACCGGCCTTTACGAGCAGTACTTC.